Described below is a single T cell receptor (beta chain) sequence and its context. The antigen remains unidentified. This specimen comes from a study of post-analysis software for immune sequencing data. With V trimmed by 6 bases and J by 0 bases, 9 bases remained unmatched. CDR1 is SQVTM, CDR2 ANQGSEA, per germline. The CDR3 runs to 15 residues. General observations from the study: Relative to controls, patients had several TRBV segments at higher frequency, with TRBV5-6, TRBV5-1 and TRBV20-1 among these.

Carried by the TCR beta cDNA libraries were unique molecular identifiers. TCRdb reanalysed the PCR reads using MiXCR and keeps one entry per CDR3 protein. This repertoire shows 550,000 to 700,000 distinct CDR3 sequences, around 47% found once; its top ten account for under 2%. The sample comprised blood. The V call is TRBV29-1, the J call TRBJ2-3; 7 bases line up with TRBD2. The TCR originated in a girl aged 5-17 years with multiple sclerosis. CDR3 residues: CSVWRLAKSTDTQYF. The DNA of the CDR3 is TGCAGCGTCTGGCGACTAGCAAAAAGCACAGATACGCAGTATTTT.